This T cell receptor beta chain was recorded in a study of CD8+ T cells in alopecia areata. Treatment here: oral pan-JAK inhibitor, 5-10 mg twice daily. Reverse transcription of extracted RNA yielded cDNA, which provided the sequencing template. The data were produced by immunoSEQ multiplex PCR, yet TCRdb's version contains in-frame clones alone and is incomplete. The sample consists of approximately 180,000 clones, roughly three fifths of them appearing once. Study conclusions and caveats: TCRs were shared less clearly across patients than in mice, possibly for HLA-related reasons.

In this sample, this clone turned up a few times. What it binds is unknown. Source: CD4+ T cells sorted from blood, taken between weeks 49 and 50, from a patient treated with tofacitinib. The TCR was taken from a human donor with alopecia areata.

Written as DNA, the CDR3 is TGCAGCTATACAGACAGATGGGGCTACGAGCAGTACTTC. Its protein is CSYTDRWGYEQYF. The J gene is TRBJ2-7, the V gene TRBV29-1, with D possibly TRBD1 on 5 matching bases. The CDR3 runs 13 residues. V shed 8 bases and J shed 3 bases, with 17 bases lying between them. The V gene's germline CDR1 is SQVTM and CDR2 ANQGSEA.